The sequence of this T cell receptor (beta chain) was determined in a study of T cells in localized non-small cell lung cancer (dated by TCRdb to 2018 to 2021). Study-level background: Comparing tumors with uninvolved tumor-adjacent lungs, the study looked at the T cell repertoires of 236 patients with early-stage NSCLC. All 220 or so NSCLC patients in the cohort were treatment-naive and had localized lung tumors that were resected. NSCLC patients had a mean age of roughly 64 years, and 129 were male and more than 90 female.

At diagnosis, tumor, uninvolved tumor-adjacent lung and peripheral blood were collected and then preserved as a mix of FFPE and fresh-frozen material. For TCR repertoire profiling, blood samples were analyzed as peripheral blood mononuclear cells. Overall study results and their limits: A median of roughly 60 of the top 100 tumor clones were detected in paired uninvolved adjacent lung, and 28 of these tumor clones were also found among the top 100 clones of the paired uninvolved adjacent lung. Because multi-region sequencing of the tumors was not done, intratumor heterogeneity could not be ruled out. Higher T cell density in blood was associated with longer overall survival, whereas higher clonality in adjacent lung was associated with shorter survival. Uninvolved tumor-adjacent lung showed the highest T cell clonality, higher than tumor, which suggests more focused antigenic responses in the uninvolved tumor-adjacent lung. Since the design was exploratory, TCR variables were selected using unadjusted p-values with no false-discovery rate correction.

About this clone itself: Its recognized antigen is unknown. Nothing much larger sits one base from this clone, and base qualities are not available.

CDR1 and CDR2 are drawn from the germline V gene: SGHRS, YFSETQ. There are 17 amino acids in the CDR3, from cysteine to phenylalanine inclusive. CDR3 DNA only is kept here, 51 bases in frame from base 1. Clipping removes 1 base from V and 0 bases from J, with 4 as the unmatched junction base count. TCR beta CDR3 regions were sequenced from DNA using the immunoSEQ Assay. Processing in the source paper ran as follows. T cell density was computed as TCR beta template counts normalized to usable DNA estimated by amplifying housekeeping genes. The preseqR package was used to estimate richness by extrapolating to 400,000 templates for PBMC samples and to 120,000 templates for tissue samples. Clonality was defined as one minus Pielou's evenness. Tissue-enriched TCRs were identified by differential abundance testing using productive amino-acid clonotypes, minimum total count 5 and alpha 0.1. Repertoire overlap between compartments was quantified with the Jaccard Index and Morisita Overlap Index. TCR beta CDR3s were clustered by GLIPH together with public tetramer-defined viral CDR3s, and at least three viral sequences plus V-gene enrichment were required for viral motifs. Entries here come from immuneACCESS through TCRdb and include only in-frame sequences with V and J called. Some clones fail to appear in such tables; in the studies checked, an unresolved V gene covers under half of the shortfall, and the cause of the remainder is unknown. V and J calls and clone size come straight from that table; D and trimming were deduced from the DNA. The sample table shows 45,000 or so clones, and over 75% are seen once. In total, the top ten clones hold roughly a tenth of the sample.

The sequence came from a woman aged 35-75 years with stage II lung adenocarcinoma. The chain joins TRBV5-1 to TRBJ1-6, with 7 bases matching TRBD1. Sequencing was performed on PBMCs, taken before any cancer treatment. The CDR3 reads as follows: CASSLTGANSYNSPLHF. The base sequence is TGCGCCAGCAGCTTGACAGGGGCTAACTCCTATAATTCACCCCTCCACTTT.